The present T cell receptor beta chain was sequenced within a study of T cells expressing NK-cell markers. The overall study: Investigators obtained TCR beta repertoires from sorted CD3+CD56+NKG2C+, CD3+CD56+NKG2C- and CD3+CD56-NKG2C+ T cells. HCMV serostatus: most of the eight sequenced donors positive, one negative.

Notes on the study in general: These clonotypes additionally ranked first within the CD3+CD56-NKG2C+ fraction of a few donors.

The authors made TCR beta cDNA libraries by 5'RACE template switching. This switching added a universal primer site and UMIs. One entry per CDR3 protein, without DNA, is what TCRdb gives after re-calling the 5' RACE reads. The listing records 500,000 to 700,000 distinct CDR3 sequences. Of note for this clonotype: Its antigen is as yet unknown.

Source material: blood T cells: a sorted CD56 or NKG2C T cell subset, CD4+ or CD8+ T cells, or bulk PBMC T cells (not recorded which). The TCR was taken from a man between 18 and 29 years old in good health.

This chain's CDR3 is CASSEEPAGVSNEQFF. V gene TRBV25-1 combines with J gene TRBJ2-1; without DNA, the TCRdb call of TRBD2 cannot be checked. CDR1 is MGHDK, CDR2 SYGVNS, per germline. This CDR3 spans 16 amino acids.